The sequence of this T cell receptor beta chain was determined in a study of identical twins. Template switching supplied a universal primer site; unique molecular identifiers were carried on the cDNA. One entry per CDR3 protein results from TCRdb running MiXCR on the 5' RACE reads. This sample carries over 600,000 distinct CDR3 sequences, 21% of them seen once, and the ten largest clones take around 4.5%. The sample was also reused in another study, on T cells expressing NK-cell markers. As that report states: The TCR beta repertoires were obtained from sorted CD3+CD56+NKG2C+, CD3+CD56+NKG2C- and CD3+CD56-NKG2C+ T cells. Most of the eight sequenced donors tested HCMV-seropositive; one tested seronegative. For a handful of donors, the dominant NKG2C+ clonotypes made up about 1.0-8% of their CD8+ T cells.

The source material was PBMCs. This sequence originates from a woman aged 18-29 years in good health.

The CDR3 spells CSARGASGVYNEQFF. CDR3 DNA sequence: TGCAGTGCTAGAGGAGCTAGCGGAGTATACAATGAGCAGTTCTTC. V is TRBV20-1 and J is TRBJ2-1, with 7 bases matching TRBD2. With V trimmed by 1 base and J by 4 bases, 7 bases remained unmatched. Germline values: CDR1 DFQATT, CDR2 SNEGSKA (reference sequence). This CDR3 region has 15 residues.